Below, 10 T cell receptor beta chains from the same sample are listed, as sequenced in a study of cytomegalovirus exposure and HLA in healthy donors (TCRdb year 2017). Receptors were amplified or captured by the immunoSEQ multiplex PCR assay. The multiplex PCR relied on a mix of 60 forward primers for TCR Vbeta segments and 13 reverse primers for TCR Jbeta segments. TCRdb stores this immuneACCESS table with in-frame sequences only. Part of the clones is absent; in the studies checked, under half of the shortfall reflects unresolved V genes, and no reason is known for the rest. Within this sample are 150,000 to 200,000 clones, with over 65% of them counted one time only. In total, the top ten clones hold around 1.5% of the sample. Input material: PBMCs. These receptors all stem from a young man in good health and CMV-seronegative.

The V call is TRBV30, the J call TRBJ2-2; 7 nucleotides match TRBD1. V shed 3 bases and J 4 bases; nucleotides not matched to a gene: 2. This CDR3 spans 13 amino acids. Germline assignment: CDR1 GTSNPN and CDR2 SVGIG (reference sequence). The CDR3 region has the DNA TGTGCCTGGAGGGGGACAGCCACCGGGGAGCTGTTTTTT. Protein product: CAWRGTATGELFF.

As to this clone: The junction departs from the called germline gene at one end, perhaps through a read error. The rearrangement uses TRBV6-1 and TRBJ1-4; D ambiguous. Germline V lookup: CDR1 MNHNS, CDR2 SASEGT. The length of the CDR3 is 15 residues. The DNA of the CDR3 is TGTGCCAGCAGTGAAGAGTTACACAGTCATAACCTCGGGGTTTTT. It is translated as CASSEELHSHNLGVF.

The chain is built from TRBV10-3 and TRBJ1-5, with D perhaps TRBD1 (6 bases). The CDR3 has 13 amino acids. V lost 10 bases and J lost 0, with 10 bases in between. Germline-derived CDR1 and CDR2 are ENHRY and SYGVKD. CDR3 sequence: CATQQGSNQPQHF. The CDR3 nucleotides are TGTGCCACCCAACAGGGTAGCAATCAGCCCCAGCATTTT.

The gene calls are TRBV7-8 and TRBJ2-5; no firm D call. The CDR3 is 15 amino acids. Germline CDR1 is SGHVS and CDR2 is FQNEAQ. With 10 bases removed from V and 1 base from J, the gap between germline ends came to 19 bases. The CDR3 sequence: CATTPTPGLQETQYF. In nucleotides, the CDR3 is TGTGCCACCACACCGACCCCAGGCCTCCAAGAGACCCAGTACTTC. The full variable domain, in which reference TRBV7-8 and TRBJ2-5 provide the parts outside the CDR3, is GAGVSQSPRYKVAKRGQDVALRCDPISGHVSLFWYQQALGQGPEFLTYFQNEAQLDKSGLPSDRFFAERPEGSVSTLKIQRTQQEDSAVYLCATTPTPGLQETQYFGPGTRLLVL.

The chain carries TRBV5-4 and TRBJ2-5; 8 bases align to TRBD1. The J call may be incorrect, as the DNA end agrees better with TRBJ2-7. The CDR3 consists of 15 residues. CDR1 and CDR2 (germline): SGHNT, YYREEE (reference sequence). The CDR3 spells CASSHPDRGAYEQYF. For the CDR3, the DNA is TGTGCCAGCAGCCATCCCGACAGGGGAGCCTACGAGCAGTACTTC.

This clone occurred a few times. This sequence joins TRBV30 and TRBJ2-1; 9 nucleotides match TRBD2. Germline V gene lookup returns CDR1 GTSNPN and CDR2 SVGIG (reference sequence). With 2 bases clipped from V and 5 bases from J, the junction kept 10 bases outside the gene matches. This CDR3 comprises 16 residues. CDR3 bases: TGTGCCTGGAGTTCGCATAGCGGGGGAGATAACAATGAGCAGTTCTTC. Translation: CAWSSHSGGDNNEQFF.

V and J are TRBV28 and TRBJ1-5; 7 nucleotides align to TRBD1. The CDR3 covers 15 residues. Germline CDR1 and CDR2: MDHEN and SYDVKM. The V and J ends lost 5 bases and 2 bases, in that order; junction bases with no gene match: 6. CDR3 protein: CASSAPQGGNQPQHF. CDR3 in DNA: TGTGCCAGCAGTGCCCCCCAGGGGGGCAATCAGCCCCAGCATTTT.

The chain has TRBV14 and TRBJ1-1; 9 bases align to TRBD1. Trimming cost V 4 bases and J 3 bases; bases outside gene matches: 6. This CDR3 is built from 15 residues. Per germline, CDR1 SGHDN and CDR2 FVKESK. In DNA, the CDR3 is TGTGCCAGCAGCCTGCTTGACAGGGGGGACACTGAAGCTTTCTTT. Protein product: CASSLLDRGDTEAFF. The whole variable domain, remainder taken from reference TRBV14 and TRBJ1-1, is EAGVTQFPSHSVIEKGQTVTLRCDPISGHDNLYWYRRVMGKEIKFLLHFVKESKQDESGMPNNRFLAERTGGTYSTLKVQPAELEDSGVYFCASSLLDRGDTEAFFGQGTRLTVV.

The genes are TRBV7-2 and TRBJ2-1; 8 bases align to TRBD2. The V and J ends lost 6 bases and 4 bases, in that order; junction bases with no gene match: 14. CDR3 size: 17 residues. CDR1 is SGHTA, CDR2 FQGNSA, per germline. CDR3 nucleotides: TGTGCCAGCAGTCCCCGGTCGGGACTAGTCACGTACAATGAGCAGTTCTTC. Translation: CASSPRSGLVTYNEQFF.

The chain links TRBV2 to TRBJ2-2; D possibly corresponds to TRBD2 (7 bases). The V end lost 8 bases, the J end lost 4 bases, and 11 bases lay between the germline ends. Per the germline V gene, CDR1 is SNHLY and CDR2 is FYNNEI. This CDR3 has 13 amino acids. The CDR3 reads CASGGAGTGELFF. In nucleotides, the CDR3 is TGTGCCAGCGGGGGGGCGGGCACCGGGGAGCTGTTTTTT.